This T cell receptor beta chain was identified in a study of regulatory T cells in long-lasting Graves disease. Whole-study findings and limits: Relative to new patients (around 1,000), persistent patients exhibited greater sharing of public clonotypes (approximately 3,000). Preferential use of TRBV28, TRBJ1-2 and TRBJ2-5 was seen in persistent disease.

Germline CDR1 KGHDR, CDR2 SFDVKD. Between the trimmed V and J ends, which lost 4 bases and 5 bases, there was a span of 6 bases. The CDR3 has 12 residues. This clonotype was seen ten or more times. Its target is unknown. Library construction for TCR beta used iRepertoire HTBI primers and Arm-PCR of CDR3 regions. Authors' data handling: Across all samples, about 60 TRBV segments and 15 or so TRBJ segments were identified. TCRdb reanalysed the multiplex PCR reads using MiXCR and keeps one entry per CDR3 protein. The V and J calls, along with clone size, are taken from TCRdb and not from the paper's own processing. Found here are hundreds of thousands of distinct CDR3 sequences, 18% of them singletons; the top ten hold more than 35%. Time point denoted: newly diagnosed GD, antithyroid drugs for less than 3 months. PBMCs provided the RNA from which the TCR library was made. Patients all came to the study from an endocrinology department in Xi'an, China.

Source: peripheral blood mononuclear cells (PBMCs), taken at new diagnosis, from a patient treated with antithyroid drugs. V and J are TRBV24-1 and TRBJ2-3; no clear D. This clonotype originated in a female donor with Graves disease. The CDR3 region has the DNA TGTGCCACCAGTGAATCCCAAGATACGCAGTATTTT. This sequence encodes CATSESQDTQYF.